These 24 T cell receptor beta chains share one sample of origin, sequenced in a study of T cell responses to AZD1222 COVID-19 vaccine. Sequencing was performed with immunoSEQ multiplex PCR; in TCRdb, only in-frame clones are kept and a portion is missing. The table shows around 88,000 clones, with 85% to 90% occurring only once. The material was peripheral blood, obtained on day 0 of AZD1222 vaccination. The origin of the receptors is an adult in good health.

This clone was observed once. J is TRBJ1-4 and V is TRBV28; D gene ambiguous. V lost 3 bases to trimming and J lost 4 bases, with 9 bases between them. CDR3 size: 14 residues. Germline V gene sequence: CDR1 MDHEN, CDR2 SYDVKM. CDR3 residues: CASSFMGSNEKLFF. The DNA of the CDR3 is TGTGCCAGCAGTTTTATGGGGAGTAATGAAAAACTGTTTTTT. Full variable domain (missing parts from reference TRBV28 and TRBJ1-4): DVKVTQSSRYLVKRTGEKVFLECVQDMDHENMFWYRQDPGLGLRLIYFSYDVKMKEKGDIPEGYSVSREKKERFSLILESASTNQTSMYLCASSFMGSNEKLFFGSGTQLSVL.

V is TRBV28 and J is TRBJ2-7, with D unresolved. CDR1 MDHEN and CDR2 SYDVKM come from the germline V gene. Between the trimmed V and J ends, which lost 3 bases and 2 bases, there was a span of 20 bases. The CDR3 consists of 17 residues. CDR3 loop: CASSFPMWAPGAYEQYF. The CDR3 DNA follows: TGTGCCAGCAGTTTTCCAATGTGGGCGCCTGGCGCCTACGAGCAGTACTTC.

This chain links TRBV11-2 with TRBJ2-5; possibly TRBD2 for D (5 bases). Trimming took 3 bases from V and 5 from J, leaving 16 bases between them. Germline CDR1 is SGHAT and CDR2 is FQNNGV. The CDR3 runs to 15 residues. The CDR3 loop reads CASSFTSAVAETQYF. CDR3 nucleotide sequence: TGTGCCAGCAGCTTCACCTCGGCGGTAGCGGAGACCCAGTACTTC.

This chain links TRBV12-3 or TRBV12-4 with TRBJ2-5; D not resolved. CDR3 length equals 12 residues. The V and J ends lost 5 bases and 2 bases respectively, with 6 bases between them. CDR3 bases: TGTGCCAGCAGTCTTTATCAAGAGACCCAGTACTTC. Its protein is CASSLYQETQYF.

The CDR3 sequence is CATSDTPSSGHYNEQFF. The CDR3 DNA reads as TGTGCCACCAGTGACACTCCATCGAGCGGGCATTACAATGAGCAGTTCTTC. The chain joins TRBV24-1 to TRBJ2-1; TRBD2 might be the D (6 bases). Between the trimmed V and J ends, which lost 4 bases and 4 bases, there was a span of 19 bases. Looked up from germline, CDR1 is KGHDR and CDR2 is SFDVKD. CDR3 size: 17 residues.

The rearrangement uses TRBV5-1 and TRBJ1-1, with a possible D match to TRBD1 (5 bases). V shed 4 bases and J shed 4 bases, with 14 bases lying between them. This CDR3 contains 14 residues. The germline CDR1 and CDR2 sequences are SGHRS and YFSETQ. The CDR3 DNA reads TGCGCCAGCAGCCCCCGGGAGGGACGCACTGAAGCTTTCTTT. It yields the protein CASSPREGRTEAFF.

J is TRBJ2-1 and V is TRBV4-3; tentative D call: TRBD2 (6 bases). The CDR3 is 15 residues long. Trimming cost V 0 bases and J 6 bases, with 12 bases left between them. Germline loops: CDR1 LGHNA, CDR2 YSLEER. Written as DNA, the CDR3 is TGCGCCAGCAGCCAAGATCCTGGGGGGTTCAATGAGCAGTTCTTC. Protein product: CASSQDPGGFNEQFF.

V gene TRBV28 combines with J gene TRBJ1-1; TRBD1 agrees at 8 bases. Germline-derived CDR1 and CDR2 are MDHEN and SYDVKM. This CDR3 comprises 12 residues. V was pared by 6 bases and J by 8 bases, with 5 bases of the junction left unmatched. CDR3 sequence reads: CASRPRTGEAFF. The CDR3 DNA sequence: TGTGCCAGCAGACCGCGGACAGGGGAAGCTTTCTTT.

The CDR3, as DNA: TGCAGCGTTGGAACTAGCGGGATCCCAGATACGCAGTATTTT. This codes for CSVGTSGIPDTQYF. The chain has TRBV29-1 and TRBJ2-3; TRBD2 matches 10 bases. The CDR3 extends over 14 amino acids. The germline gives CDR1 SQVTM, CDR2 ANQGSEA. V trimming: 4 bases; J trimming: 4 bases; junction bases outside the gene matches: 5.

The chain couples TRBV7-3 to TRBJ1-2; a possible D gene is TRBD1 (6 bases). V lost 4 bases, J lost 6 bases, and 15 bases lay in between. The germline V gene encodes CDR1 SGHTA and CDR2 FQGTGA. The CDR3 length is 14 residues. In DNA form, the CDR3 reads TGTGCCAGCAGCTCATCGACAGGCAGGGATGGCTACACCTTC. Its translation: CASSSSTGRDGYTF.

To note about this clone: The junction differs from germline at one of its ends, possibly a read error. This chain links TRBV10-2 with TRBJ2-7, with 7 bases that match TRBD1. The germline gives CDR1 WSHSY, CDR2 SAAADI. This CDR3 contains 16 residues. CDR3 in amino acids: CPSSPPGGGQLNEQYF. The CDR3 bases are TGCCCCAGCAGTCCCCCAGGGGGTGGACAGCTCAACGAGCAGTACTTC.

CDR3 amino acids: CAWRADRGALHF. CDR3 nucleotides: TGTGCCTGGAGAGCGGACAGGGGTGCCCTCCACTTT. The gene calls are TRBV30 and TRBJ1-6, with 9 bases lining up with TRBD1. Trimming cost V 3 bases and J 14 bases; bases outside gene matches: 5. The germline V gene encodes CDR1 GTSNPN and CDR2 SVGIG (reference sequence). The CDR3 has 12 amino acids.

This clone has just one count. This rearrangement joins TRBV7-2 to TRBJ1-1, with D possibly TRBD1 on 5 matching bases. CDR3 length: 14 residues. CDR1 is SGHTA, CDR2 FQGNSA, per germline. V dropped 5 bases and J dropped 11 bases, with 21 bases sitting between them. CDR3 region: CASSLSPEGKGAFF. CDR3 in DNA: TGTGCCAGCAGCCTAAGCCCCGAGGGAAAGGGGGCTTTCTTT.

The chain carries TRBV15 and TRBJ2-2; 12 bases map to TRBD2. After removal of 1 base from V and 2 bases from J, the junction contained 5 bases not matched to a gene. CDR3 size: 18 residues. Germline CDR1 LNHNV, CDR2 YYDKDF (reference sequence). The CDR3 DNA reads TGTGCCACCAGCAGAGGACTAGCGGGGGCCAAAAACACCGGGGAGCTGTTTTTT. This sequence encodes CATSRGLAGAKNTGELFF.

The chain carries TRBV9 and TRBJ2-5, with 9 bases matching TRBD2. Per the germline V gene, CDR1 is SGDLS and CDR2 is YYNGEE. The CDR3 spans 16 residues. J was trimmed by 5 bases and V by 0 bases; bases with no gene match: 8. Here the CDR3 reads CASSVGREGQWETQYF. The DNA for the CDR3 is TGTGCCAGCAGCGTAGGGCGGGAGGGCCAATGGGAGACCCAGTACTTC.

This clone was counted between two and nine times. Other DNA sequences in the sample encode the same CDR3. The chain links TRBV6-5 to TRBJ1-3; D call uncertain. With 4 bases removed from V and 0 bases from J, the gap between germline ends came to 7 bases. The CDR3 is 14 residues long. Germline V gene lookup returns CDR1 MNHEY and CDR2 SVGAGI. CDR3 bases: TGTGCCAGCAGTTCCCCGGGCTCTGGAAACACCATATATTTT. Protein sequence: CASSSPGSGNTIYF.

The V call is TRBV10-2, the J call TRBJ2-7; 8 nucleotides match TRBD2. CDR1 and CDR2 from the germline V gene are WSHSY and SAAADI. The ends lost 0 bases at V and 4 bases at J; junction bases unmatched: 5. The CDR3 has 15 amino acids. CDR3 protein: CASSESSGSRYEQYF. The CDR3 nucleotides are TGCGCCAGCAGTGAGTCGAGCGGGAGTAGGTACGAGCAGTACTTC.

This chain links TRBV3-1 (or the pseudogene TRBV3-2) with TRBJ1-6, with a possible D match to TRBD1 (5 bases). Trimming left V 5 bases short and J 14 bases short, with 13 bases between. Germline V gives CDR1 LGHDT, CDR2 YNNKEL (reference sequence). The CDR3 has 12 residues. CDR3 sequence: CASSGAWGALHF. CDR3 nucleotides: TGTGCCAGCAGCGGGGCTTGGGGAGCCCTCCACTTT.

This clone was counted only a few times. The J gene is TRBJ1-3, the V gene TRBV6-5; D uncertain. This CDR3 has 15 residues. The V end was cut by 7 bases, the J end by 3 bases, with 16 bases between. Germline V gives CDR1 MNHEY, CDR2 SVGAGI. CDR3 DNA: TGTGCCAGCACCGAGATGTGGTATAGTGGAAACACCATATATTTT. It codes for CASTEMWYSGNTIYF.

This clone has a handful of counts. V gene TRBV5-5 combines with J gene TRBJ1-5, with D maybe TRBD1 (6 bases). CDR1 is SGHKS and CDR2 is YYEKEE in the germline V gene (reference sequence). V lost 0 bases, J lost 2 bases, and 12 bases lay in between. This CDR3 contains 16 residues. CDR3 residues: CASSLDGGVGNQPQHF. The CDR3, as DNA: TGTGCCAGCAGCTTGGATGGGGGCGTGGGCAATCAGCCCCAGCATTTT.

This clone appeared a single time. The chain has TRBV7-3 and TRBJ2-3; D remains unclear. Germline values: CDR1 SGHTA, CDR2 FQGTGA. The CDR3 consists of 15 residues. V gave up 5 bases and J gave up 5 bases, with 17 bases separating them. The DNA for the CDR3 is TGTGCCAGCAGCCCCGAGGCAGGAGTTAGAGATACGCAGTATTTT. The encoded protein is CASSPEAGVRDTQYF.

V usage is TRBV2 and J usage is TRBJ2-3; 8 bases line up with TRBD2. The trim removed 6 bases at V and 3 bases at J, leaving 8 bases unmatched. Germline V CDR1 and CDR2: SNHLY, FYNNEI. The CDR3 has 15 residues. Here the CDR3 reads CASRRGAGETDTQYF. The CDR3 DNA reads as TGTGCCAGCAGGAGGGGAGCGGGAGAAACAGATACGCAGTATTTT.

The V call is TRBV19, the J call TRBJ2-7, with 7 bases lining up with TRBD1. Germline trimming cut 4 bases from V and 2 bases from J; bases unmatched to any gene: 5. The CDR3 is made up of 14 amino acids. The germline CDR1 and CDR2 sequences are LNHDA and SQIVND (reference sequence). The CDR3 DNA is TGTGCCAGTAGTAATCGACAGGGTGCCTACGAGCAGTACTTC. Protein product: CASSNRQGAYEQYF. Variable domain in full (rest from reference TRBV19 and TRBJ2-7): DGGITQSPKYLFRKEGQNVTLSCEQNLNHDAMYWYRQDPGQGLRLIYYSQIVNDFQKGDIAEGYSVSREKKESFPLTVTSAQKNPTAFYLCASSNRQGAYEQYFGPGTRLTVT.

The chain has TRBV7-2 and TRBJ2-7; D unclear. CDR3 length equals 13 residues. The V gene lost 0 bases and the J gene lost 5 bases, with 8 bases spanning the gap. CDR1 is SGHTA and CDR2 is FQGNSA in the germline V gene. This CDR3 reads CASSLALIDEQYF. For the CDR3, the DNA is TGTGCCAGCAGCTTAGCCCTTATCGACGAGCAGTACTTC.